This passage covers 12 T cell receptor beta chains from one sample sequenced in a study of blood T cells in healthy people across ages. For the second PCR, which ran for 7 to 11 cycles, a sample-barcoded 5' primer and a J-beta primer mix were used. TCRdb ran MiXCR on the 5' RACE reads and lists one entry per CDR3 protein. The table has about 670,000 distinct CDR3 sequences, over 40% seen once. The sequencing sample was made of blood. These receptors all stem from a woman at least 80 years old in good health.

As to this clonotype: This may come from a read error, since a much larger clone is one base off. The chain carries TRBV5-1 and TRBJ2-7; D unresolved. V was pared by 3 bases and J by 3 bases, with 10 bases between. The CDR3 is made up of 13 amino acids. Germline V lookup: CDR1 SGHRS, CDR2 YFSETQ. This CDR3 is CASSWDAVYEQYF. CDR3 nucleotide sequence: TGCGCCAGCAGCTGGGATGCGGTCTACGAGCAGTACTTC.

With regard to this clonotype: An end of the junction does not agree with germline; a read error may underlie this. The chain combines TRBV2 with TRBJ2-1, with a weak D call TRBD1 (5 bases). With the DNA end fitting TRBJ2-7 better, the J assignment may be wrong. CDR1 is SNHLY, CDR2 FYNNEI, per germline. CDR3 length: 14 residues. The CDR3 spells CAGSDQGSYNEQYF. CDR3 nucleotide sequence: TGTGCCGGCAGTGACCAGGGATCCTACAATGAGCAGTACTTC.

This chain uses TRBV25-1 with TRBJ1-6, with 8 bases that match TRBD1. The germline CDR1 and CDR2 sequences are MGHDK and SYGVNS. CDR3 size: 15 residues. V was pared by 6 bases and J by 7 bases, with 8 bases of the junction left unmatched. CDR3 region: CASSPSTGENSPLHF. The CDR3 DNA reads as TGTGCCAGCAGCCCATCGACAGGGGAAAATTCACCCCTCCACTTT.

The V and J genes are TRBV10-3 and TRBJ1-2; D gene uncertain. There are 14 residues in the CDR3. The germline V gene encodes CDR1 ENHRY and CDR2 SYGVKD. Trimming pared 3 bases from V and 6 bases from J, leaving 14 bases between. The CDR3 DNA is TGTGCCATCAGTGACGAGGCCCCCCGGGATGGCTACACCTTC. Its translation: CAISDEAPRDGYTF.

At least ten counts were recorded for this clonotype. This sequence joins TRBV6-5 and TRBJ2-3; D ambiguous. Trimming left V 4 bases short and J 0 bases short, with 5 bases between. The V gene's germline CDR1 is MNHEY and CDR2 SVGAGI. The CDR3 is made up of 13 amino acids. In DNA form, the CDR3 reads TGTGCCAGCAGTTGGCACAGCACAGATACGCAGTATTTT. This sequence encodes CASSWHSTDTQYF.

This clonotype was recorded a few times. The rearrangement uses TRBV3-1 and TRBJ1-2; D remains ambiguous. Germline values: CDR1 LGHDT, CDR2 YNNKEL (reference sequence). The V gene lost 5 bases and the J gene lost 8 bases, with 18 bases spanning the gap. This CDR3 is 14 amino acids long. Here the CDR3 reads CASSFGRGGEGYTF. Written as DNA, the CDR3 is TGTGCCAGCAGCTTCGGACGAGGTGGAGAAGGCTACACCTTC.

This clonotype was recorded many times. The V and J genes are TRBV7-2 and TRBJ2-1, with D unclear. V shed 5 bases and J shed 4 bases, with 15 bases lying between them. The CDR3 has 15 amino acids. Germline V CDR1 and CDR2: SGHTA, FQGNSA. CDR3 protein: CASSLPAAQYNEQFF. The CDR3 coding sequence is TGTGCCAGCAGCCTCCCGGCGGCCCAATACAATGAGCAGTTCTTC.

Notes on this clonotype: The junction departs from germline at one end; a sequencing error may be responsible. The chain couples TRBV3-1 to TRBJ2-3; no definite D call. CDR3 length: 15 residues. Per the germline V gene, CDR1 is LGHDT and CDR2 is YNNKEL (reference sequence). In nucleotides, the CDR3 is TGTGCCAGCAGCCACGGTGAAGTACTTACAGATACGCGGTATTTT. Amino acids: CASSHGEVLTDTRYF.

As regards this clonotype: This may arise from a read error, as a much more abundant clone is one base away. The chain carries TRBV9 and TRBJ1-2; D gene uncertain. Looked up from germline, CDR1 is SGDLS and CDR2 is YYNGEE. Between the trimmed V and J ends, which lost 0 bases and 7 bases, there was a span of 10 bases. This CDR3 has 13 amino acids. The chain's CDR3 is CASSVGLGSGYTF. CDR3 nucleotides: TGTGCCAGCAGCGTAGGGCTGGGCAGTGGCTACACCTTC.

V is TRBV7-3 and J is TRBJ1-2, with 7 bases that match TRBD1. This CDR3 is built from 14 residues. Germline-derived CDR1 and CDR2 are SGHTA and FQGTGA. Trimming took 5 bases from V and 4 from J; bases not matched to a gene: 7. The CDR3 region has the DNA TGTGCCAGCAGCGGCGACAGGGATAGCTATGGCTACACCTTC. This translates into CASSGDRDSYGYTF.

This clonotype was seen at least ten times. The chain joins TRBV29-1 to TRBJ1-2; no definite D call. The CDR3 covers 13 residues. Deletions cut 1 base from V and 4 bases from J, with 10 bases between. Per the germline V gene, CDR1 is SQVTM and CDR2 is ANQGSEA. The CDR3 loop is CSVEVAQLYGYTF. In DNA, the CDR3 is TGCAGCGTTGAAGTCGCGCAGCTCTATGGCTACACCTTC.

The rearrangement uses TRBV12-3 or TRBV12-4 and TRBJ2-3, with D possibly being TRBD1 (6 bases). This CDR3 comprises 16 residues. Trimming removed 6 bases from V and 0 bases from J, with 16 bases in between. In nucleotides, the CDR3 is TGTGCCAGCAGCCCCGGACAGAGTGCTAGCACAGATACGCAGTATTTT. Residues: CASSPGQSASTDTQYF.